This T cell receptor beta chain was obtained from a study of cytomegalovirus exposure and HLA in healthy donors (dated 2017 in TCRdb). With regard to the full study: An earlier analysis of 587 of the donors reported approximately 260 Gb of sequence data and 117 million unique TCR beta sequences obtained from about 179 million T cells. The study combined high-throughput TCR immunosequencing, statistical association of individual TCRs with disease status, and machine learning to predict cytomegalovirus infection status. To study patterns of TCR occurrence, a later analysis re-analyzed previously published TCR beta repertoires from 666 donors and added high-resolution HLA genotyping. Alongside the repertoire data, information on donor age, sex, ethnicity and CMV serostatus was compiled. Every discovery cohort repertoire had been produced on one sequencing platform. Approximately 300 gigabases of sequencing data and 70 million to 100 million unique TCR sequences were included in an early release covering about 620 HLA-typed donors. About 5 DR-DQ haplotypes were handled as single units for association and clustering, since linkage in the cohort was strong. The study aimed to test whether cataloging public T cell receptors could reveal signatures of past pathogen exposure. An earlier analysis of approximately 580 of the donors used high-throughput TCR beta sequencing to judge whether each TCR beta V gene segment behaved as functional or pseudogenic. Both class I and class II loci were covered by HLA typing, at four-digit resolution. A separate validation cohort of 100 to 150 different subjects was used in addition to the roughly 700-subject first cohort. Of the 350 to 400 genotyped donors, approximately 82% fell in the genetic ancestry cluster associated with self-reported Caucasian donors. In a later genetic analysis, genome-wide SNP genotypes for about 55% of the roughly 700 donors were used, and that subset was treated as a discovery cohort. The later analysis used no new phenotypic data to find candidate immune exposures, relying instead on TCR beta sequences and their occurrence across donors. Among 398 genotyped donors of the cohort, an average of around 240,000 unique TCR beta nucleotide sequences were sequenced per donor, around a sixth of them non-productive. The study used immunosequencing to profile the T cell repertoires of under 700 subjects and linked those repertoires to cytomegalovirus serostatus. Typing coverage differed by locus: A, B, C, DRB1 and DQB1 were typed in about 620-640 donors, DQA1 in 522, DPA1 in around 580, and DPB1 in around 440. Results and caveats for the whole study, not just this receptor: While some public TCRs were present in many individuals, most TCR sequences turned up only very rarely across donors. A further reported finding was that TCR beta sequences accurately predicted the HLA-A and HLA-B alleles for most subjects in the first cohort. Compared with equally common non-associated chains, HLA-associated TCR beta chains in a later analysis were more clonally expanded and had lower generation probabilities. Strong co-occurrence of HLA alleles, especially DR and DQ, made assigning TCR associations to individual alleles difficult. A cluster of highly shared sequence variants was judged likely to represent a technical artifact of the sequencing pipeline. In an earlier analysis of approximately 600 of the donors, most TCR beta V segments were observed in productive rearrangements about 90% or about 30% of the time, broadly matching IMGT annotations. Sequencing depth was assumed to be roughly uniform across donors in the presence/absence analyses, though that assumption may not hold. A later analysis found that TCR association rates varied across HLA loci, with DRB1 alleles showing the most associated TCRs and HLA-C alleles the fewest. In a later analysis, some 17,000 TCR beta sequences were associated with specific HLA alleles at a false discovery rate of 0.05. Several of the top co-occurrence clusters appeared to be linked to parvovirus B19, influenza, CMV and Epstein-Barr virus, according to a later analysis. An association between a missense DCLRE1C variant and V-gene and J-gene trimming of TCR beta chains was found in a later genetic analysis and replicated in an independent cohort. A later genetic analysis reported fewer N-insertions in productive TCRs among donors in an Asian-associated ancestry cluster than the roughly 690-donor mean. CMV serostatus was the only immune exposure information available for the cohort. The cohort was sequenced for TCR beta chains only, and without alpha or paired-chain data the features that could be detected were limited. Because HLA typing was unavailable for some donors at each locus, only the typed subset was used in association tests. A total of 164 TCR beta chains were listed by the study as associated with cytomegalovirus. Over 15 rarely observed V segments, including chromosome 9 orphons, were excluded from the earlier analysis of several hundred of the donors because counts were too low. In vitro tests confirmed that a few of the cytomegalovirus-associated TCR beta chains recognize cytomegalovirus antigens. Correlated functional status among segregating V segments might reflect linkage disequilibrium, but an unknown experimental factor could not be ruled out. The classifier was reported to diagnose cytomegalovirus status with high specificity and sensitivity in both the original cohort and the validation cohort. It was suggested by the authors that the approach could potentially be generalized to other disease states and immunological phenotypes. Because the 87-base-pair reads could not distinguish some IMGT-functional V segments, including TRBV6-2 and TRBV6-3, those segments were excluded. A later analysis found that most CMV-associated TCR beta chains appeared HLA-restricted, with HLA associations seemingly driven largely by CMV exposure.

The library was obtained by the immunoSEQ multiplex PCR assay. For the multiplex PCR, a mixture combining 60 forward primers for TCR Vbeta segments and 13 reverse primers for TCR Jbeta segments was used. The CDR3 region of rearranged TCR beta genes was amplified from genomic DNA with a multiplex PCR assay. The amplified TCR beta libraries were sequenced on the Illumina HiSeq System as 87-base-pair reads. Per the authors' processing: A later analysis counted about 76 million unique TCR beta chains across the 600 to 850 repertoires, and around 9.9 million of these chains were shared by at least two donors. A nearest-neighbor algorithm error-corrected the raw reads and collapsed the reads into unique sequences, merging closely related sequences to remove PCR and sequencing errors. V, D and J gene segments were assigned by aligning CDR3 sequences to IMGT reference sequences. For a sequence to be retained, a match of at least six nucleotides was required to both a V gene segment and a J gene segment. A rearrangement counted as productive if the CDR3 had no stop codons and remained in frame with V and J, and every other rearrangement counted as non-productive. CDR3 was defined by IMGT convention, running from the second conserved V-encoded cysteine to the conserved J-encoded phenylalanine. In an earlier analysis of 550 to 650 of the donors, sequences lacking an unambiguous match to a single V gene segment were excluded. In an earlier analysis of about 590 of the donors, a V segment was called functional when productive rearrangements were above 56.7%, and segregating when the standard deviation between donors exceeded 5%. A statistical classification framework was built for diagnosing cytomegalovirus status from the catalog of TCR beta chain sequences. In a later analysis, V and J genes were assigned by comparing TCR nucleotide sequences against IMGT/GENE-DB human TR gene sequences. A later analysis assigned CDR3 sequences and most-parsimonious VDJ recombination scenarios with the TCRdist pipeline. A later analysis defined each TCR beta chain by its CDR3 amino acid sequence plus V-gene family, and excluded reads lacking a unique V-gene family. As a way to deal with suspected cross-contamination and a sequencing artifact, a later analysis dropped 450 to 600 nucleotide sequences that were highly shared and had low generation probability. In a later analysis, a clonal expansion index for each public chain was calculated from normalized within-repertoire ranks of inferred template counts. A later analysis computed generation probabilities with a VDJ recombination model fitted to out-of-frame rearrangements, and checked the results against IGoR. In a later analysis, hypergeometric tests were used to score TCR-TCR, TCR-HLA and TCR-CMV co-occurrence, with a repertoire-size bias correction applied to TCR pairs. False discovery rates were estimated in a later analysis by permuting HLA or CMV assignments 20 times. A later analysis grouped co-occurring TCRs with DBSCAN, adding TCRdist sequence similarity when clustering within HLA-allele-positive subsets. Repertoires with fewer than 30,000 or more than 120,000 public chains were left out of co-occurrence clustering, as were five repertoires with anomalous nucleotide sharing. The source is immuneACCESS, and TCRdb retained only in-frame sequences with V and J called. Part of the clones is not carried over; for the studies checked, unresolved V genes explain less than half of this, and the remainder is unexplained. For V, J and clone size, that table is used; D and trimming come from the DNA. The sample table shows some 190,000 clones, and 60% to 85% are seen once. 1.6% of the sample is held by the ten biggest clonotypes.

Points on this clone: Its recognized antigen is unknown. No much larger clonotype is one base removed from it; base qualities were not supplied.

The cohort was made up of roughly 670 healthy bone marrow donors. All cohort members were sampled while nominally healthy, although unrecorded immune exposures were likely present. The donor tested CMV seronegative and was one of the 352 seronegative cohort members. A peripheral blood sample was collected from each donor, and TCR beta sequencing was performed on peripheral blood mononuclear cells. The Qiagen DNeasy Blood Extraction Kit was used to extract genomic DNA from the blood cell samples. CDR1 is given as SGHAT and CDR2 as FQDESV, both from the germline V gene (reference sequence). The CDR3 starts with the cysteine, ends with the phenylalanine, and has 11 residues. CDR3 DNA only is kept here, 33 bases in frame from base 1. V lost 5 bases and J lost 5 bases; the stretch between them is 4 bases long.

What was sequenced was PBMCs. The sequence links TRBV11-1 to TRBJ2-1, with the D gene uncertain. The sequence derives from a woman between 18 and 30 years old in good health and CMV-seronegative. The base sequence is TGTGCCAGCAGCCAGAACAATGAGCAGTTCTTC. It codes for CASSQNNEQFF.